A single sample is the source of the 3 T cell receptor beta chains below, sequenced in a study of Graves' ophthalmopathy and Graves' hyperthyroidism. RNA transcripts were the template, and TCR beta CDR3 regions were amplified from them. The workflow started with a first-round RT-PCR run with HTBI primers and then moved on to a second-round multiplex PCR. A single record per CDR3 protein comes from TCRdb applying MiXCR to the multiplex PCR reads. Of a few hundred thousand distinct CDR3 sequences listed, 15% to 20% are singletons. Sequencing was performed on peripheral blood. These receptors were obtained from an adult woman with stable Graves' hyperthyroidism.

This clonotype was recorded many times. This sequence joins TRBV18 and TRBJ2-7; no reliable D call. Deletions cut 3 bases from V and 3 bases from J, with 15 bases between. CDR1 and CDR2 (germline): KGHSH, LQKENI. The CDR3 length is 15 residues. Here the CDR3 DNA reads TGTGCCAGCTCACCCTCGGCGGAGTCCATCTACGAGCAGTACTTC. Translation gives CASSPSAESIYEQYF.

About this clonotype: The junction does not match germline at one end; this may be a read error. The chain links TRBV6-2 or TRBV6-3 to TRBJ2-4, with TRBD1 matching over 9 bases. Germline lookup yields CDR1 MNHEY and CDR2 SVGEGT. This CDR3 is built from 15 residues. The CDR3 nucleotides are TGTGCCAGCAGAAAACACCGGGACAGGGAAAACATTAAGTACTTC. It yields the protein CASRKHRDRENIKYF.

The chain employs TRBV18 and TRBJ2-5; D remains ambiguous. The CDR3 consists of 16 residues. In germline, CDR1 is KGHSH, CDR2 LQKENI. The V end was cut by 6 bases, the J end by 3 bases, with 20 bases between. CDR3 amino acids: CASSYRAAWNEETQYF. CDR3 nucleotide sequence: TGTGCCAGCTCCTACCGGGCCGCCTGGAATGAAGAGACCCAGTACTTC.